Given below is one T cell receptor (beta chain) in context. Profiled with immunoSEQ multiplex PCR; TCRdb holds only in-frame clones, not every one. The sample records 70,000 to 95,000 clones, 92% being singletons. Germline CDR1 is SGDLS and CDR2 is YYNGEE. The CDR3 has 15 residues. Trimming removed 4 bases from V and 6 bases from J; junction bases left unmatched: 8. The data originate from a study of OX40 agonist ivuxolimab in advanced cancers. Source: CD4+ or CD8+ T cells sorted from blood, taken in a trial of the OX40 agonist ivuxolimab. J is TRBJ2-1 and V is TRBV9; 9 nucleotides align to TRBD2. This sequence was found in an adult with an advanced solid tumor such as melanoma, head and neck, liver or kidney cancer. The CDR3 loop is CASSLSGGSPNEQFF. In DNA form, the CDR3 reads TGTGCCAGCAGCCTTAGCGGGGGCAGTCCCAATGAGCAGTTCTTC.